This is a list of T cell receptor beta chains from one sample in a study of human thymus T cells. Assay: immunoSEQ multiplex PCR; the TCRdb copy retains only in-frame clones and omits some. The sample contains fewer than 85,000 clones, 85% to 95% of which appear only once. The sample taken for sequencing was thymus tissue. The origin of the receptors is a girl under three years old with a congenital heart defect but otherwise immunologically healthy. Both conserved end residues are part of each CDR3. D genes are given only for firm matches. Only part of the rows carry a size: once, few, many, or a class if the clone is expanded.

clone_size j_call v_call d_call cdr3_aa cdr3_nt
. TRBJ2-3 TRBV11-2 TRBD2 CASSPGRGREGSDTQYF TGTGCCAGCAGCCCCGGTAGAGGGCGGGAGGGATCAGATACGCAGTATTTT
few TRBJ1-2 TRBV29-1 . CSVVHSYGYTF TGCAGCGTGGTGCATAGCTATGGCTACACCTTC
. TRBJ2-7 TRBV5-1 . CASSLEWDTSSYEQYF TGCGCCAGCAGCTTGGAATGGGACACTAGCTCCTACGAGCAGTACTTC
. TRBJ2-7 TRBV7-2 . CASSFSVGNPGEQYF TGTGCCAGCAGCTTCTCTGTCGGGAATCCGGGCGAGCAGTACTTC
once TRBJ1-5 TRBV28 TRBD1 CASSSGQGVHNQPQHF TGTGCCAGCAGTAGCGGACAGGGGGTACACAATCAGCCCCAGCATTTT
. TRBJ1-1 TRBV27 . CASSLSSPPGRAFF TGTGCCAGCAGTTTATCGAGTCCCCCGGGAAGAGCTTTCTTT
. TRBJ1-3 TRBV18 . CASSPTRDRAELTGNTIYF TGTGCCAGCTCACCCACCCGGGATCGAGCCGAGCTAACTGGAAACACCATATATTTT
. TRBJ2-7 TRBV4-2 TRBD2 CASSYSLAGELLTYEQYF TGTGCCAGCAGCTACTCTCTAGCGGGAGAACTTCTTACCTACGAGCAGTACTTC
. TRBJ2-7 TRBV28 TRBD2 CASSPGTSGTSYEQYF TGTGCCAGCAGTCCAGGGACTAGCGGGACCTCCTACGAGCAGTACTTC
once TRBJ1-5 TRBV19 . CASKIVPNQPQHF TGTGCCAGTAAGATAGTTCCCAATCAGCCCCAGCATTTT
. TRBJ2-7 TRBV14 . CASSQETLVRVGYEQYF TGTGCCAGCAGCCAAGAAACGCTTGTCAGAGTTGGCTACGAGCAGTACTTC
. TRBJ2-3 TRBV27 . CASSFYGTDTQYF TGTGCCAGCAGTTTTTACGGCACAGATACGCAGTATTTT
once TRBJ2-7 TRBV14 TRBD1 CASSQDKVERGGDEQYF TGTGCCAGCAGCCAAGATAAAGTGGAGAGAGGGGGCGACGAGCAGTACTTC
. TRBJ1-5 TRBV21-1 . CASSKGGAGSYSNQPQHF TGTGCCAGCAGCAAAGGTGGGGCGGGGTCTTATAGCAATCAGCCCCAGCATTTT